This T cell receptor beta chain stems from a study of brain T cells in children with intractable seizures. Study observations and caveats: Top 50 brain clonotypes included both public and private clones. Viral specificity was inferred only from CDR3 similarity; HCMV serostatus was unknown. Pre- and post-surgery blood differed in depth, so pre-surgery absences may be undersampling.

As regards this clone: Antigen unknown. Since a much larger clone is just one base distant, this may be a read error. Other DNA sequences in the same sample also yield this CDR3.

The sequenced cases were selected for having the highest brain T cell transcript signatures. Pre-surgery treatment included at least one anti-epileptic drug. Trimming removed 1 base from V and 3 bases from J, with 9 bases in between. The CDR3 runs 13 residues. The germline CDR1 and CDR2 sequences are GTSNPN and SVGIG (reference sequence). The method was immunoSEQ multiplex PCR; TCRdb's version includes in-frame clones alone and lacks a portion of them. The table shows 7,500 to 10,000 clones, with less than 75% occurring only once. Sequencing used resected brain tissue, obtained at surgery. The V call is TRBV30, the J call TRBJ1-1; no reliable D call. The origin of this receptor is a boy under two years old with tuberous sclerosis and intractable seizures. This chain's CDR3 is CAWSEGSYTEAFF. CDR3 DNA sequence: TGTGCCTGGAGTGAGGGATCGTACACTGAAGCTTTCTTT.